This T cell receptor beta chain comes out of a study of Ad26.COV2.S vaccination and SARS-CoV-2 variants. Study-level information: Administration of Ad26.COV2.S was intramuscular, either once or twice 56 days apart. General study findings and limits: Vaccine and placebo groups showed comparable non-spike TCR breadth.

This CDR3 comprises 14 residues. J gave up 5 bases and V 5 bases, and 5 bases lay outside the gene matches. Germline CDR1 reads SGHTA; CDR2 reads FQGTGA. Worth noting for this clone: Antigen specificity is unknown.

The assay was immunoSEQ multiplex PCR, and TCRdb's table has in-frame clones only and misses some. The sample yields under 300,000 clones, around 88% seen once. The sample's treatment: around 19 received Ad26.COV2.S at low or high dose, single or two shots; about 5 received placebo; per-sample allocation not given. The investigators took samples on day 63 after the first vaccine or placebo injection. V and J are TRBV7-3 and TRBJ2-3; 9 bases align to TRBD1. The receptor's source is a person aged 18-65 years who received the Ad26.COV2.S COVID-19 vaccine or a placebo. The specimen was peripheral blood, collected in a trial of Ad26.COV2.S vaccine versus placebo. Written as DNA, the CDR3 is TGTGCCAGCAGCCACGGGACAGGGATAGATACGCAGTATTTT. Translating gives CASSHGTGIDTQYF.